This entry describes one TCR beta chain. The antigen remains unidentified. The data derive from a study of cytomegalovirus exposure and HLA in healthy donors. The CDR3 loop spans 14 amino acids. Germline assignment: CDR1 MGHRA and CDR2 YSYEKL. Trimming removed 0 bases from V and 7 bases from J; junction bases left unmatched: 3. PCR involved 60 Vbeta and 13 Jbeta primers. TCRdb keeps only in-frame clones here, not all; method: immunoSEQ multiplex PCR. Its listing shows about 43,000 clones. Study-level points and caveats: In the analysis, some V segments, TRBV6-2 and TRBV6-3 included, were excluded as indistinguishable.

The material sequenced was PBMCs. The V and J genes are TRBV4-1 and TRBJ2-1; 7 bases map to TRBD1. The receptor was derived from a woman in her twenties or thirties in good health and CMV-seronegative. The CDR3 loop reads CASSQDPGGNEQFF. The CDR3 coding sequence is TGCGCCAGCAGCCAAGACCCAGGGGGAAATGAGCAGTTCTTC.